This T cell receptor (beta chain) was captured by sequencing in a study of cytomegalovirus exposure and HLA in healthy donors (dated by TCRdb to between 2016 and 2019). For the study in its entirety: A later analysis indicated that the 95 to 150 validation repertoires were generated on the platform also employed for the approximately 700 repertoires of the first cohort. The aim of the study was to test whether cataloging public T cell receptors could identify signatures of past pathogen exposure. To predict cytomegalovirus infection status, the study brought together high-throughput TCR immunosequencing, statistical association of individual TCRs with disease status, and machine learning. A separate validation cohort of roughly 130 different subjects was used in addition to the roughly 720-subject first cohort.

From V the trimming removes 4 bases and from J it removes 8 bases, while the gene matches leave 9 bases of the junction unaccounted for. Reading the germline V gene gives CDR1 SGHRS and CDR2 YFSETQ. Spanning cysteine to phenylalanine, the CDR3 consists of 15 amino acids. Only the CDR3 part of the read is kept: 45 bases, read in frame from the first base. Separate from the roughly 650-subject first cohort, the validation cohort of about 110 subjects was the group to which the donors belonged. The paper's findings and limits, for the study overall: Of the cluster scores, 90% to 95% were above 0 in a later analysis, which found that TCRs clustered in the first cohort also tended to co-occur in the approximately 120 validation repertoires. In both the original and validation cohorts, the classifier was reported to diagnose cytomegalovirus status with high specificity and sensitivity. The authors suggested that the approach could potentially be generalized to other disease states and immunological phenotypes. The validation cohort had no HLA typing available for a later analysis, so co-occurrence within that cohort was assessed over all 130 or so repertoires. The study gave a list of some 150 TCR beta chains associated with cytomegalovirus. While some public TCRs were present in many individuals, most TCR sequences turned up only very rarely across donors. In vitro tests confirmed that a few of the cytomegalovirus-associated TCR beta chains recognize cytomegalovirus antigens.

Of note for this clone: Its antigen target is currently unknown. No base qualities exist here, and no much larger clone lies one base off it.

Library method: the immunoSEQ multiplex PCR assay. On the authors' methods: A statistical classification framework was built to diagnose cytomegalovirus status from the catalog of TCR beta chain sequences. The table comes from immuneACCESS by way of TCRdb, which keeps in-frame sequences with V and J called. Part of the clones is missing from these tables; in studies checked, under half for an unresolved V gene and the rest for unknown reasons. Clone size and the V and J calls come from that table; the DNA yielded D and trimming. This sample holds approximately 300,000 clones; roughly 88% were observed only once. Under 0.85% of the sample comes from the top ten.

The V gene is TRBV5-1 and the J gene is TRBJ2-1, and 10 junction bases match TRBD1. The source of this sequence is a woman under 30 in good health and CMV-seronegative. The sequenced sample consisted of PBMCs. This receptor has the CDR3 CASSTTGGGWDEQFF. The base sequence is TGCGCCAGCAGCACGACAGGGGGCGGGTGGGATGAGCAGTTCTTC.